This passage covers 24 T cell receptor beta chains from one sample sequenced in a study of T cells after yellow fever vaccination (dated by TCRdb to the late 2010s). The treatment or condition label for this specimen denotes: live attenuated yellow fever vaccine strain. Library generation was performed with 5' RACE. TCRdb records Illumina HiSeq 2500 as the sequencer. TCRdb itself trimmed the public reads at Q25 with fastp, ran MiXCR and retained productive beta chains. Every CDR3 protein is listed once, alongside the most common genes and DNA of its rows. The sample table records about 53,000 distinct CDR3 sequences; more than 5.5% of these occur just once. Of the sample, 40% is held by the ten largest clones. The sequences come from CD8+ T cells sorted from PBMCs, collected on the day of the first yellow fever vaccination. The source of these receptors is a man between 18 and 35 years old who received the YFV17D yellow fever vaccine.

This chain links TRBV5-1 with TRBJ1-1; D is perhaps TRBD1 (5 bases). There are 16 residues in the CDR3. Germline CDR1 and CDR2: SGHRS and YFSETQ. Trimming removed 4 bases at V and 1 base at J, with 17 bases between. The CDR3 sequence is CASSPPTGLGNTEAFF. For the CDR3, the DNA is TGCGCCAGCAGCCCACCCACGGGACTTGGGAACACTGAAGCTTTCTTT. Combining the CDR3 with reference TRBV5-1 and TRBJ1-1 gives the whole variable domain KAGVTQTPRYLIKTRGQQVTLSCSPISGHRSVSWYQQTPGQGLQFLFEYFSETQRNKGNFPGRFSGRQFSNSRSEMNVSTLELGDSALYLCASSPPTGLGNTEAFFGQGTRLTVV.

This clonotype came up a few times. The rearrangement joins TRBV6-6 to TRBJ2-5; no definite D call. CDR3 size: 12 residues. Germline CDR1 reads MNHNY; CDR2 reads SVGAGI (reference sequence). Trimming pared 2 bases from V and 1 base from J, leaving 2 bases between. DNA for the CDR3: TGTGCCAGCAGTTACCCCCAAGAGACCCAGTACTTC. Translating gives CASSYPQETQYF.

This clonotype was detected ten times or more. This rearrangement joins TRBV4-2 to TRBJ1-2, with D perhaps matching TRBD1 (5 bases). The CDR3 extends over 11 amino acids. V was cut by 8 bases and J by 8 bases, with 12 bases left in between. The germline V gene encodes CDR1 LGHNA and CDR2 YNFKEQ. CDR3 nucleotide sequence: TGTGCCAGCTCGGAGGGGCCCGGCTACACCTTC. As protein: CASSEGPGYTF.

This clonotype was observed at least ten times. CDR3 residues: CATSTEQGANQPQHF. CDR3 DNA sequence: TGTGCCACCAGCACGGAACAGGGGGCGAATCAGCCCCAGCATTTT. The chain carries TRBV15 and TRBJ1-5; TRBD1 aligns across 9 bases. CDR1 and CDR2 from the germline V gene are LNHNV and YYDKDF (reference sequence). V shed 4 bases, J shed 4 bases, and the junction held 5 bases outside the gene matches. The CDR3 sequence is 15 residues long.

This clonotype has just a few counts. The CDR3 DNA is TGTGCCAGTAGTATTTTGATCGACAGGGGCATAGATGATGGCTACACCTTC. It specifies CASSILIDRGIDDGYTF. The V gene is TRBV19, the J gene TRBJ1-2, with 8 bases lining up with TRBD1. Per the germline V gene, CDR1 is LNHDA and CDR2 is SQIVND (reference sequence). V was clipped by 3 bases and J by 6 bases; unmatched bases: 15. The CDR3 sequence is 17 residues long.

This sequence joins TRBV13 and TRBJ1-5; D remains ambiguous. Trimming took off 3 bases at V and 4 bases at J, with 10 bases between the two ends. The CDR3 runs to 14 residues. Germline CDR1 is PRHDT and CDR2 is FYEKMQ (reference sequence). CDR3 DNA: TGTGCCAGCAGCTTGAGGCAGGAAAATCAGCCCCAGCATTTT. Its translation is CASSLRQENQPQHF.

Concerning this clonotype itself: It may be a read error: a sequence one base away is much more abundant. V and J are TRBV5-5 and TRBJ2-6, with 9 nucleotides matching TRBD1. Germline V gene sequence: CDR1 SGHKS, CDR2 YYEKEE (reference sequence). The length of the CDR3 is 18 residues. The CDR3 DNA sequence: TGTGCCAGCAGCGCCGGGACAGGGCCAATCTCTGGGGCCAACGACCTGACTTTC. Its protein is CASSAGTGPISGANDLTF.

In this sample, this clonotype turned up many times. The rearrangement uses TRBV20-1 and TRBJ2-3, with 10 bases lining up with TRBD2. The CDR3 spans 19 residues. V gave up 0 bases and J gave up 3 bases; unmatched junction bases: 15. The V gene's germline CDR1 is DFQATT and CDR2 SNEGSKA (reference sequence). In DNA form, the CDR3 reads TGCAGTGCTAGAGACCACGCAATAGCGGGGGGCAAACCGACAGATACGCAGTATTTT. It codes for CSARDHAIAGGKPTDTQYF.

V usage is TRBV7-2 and J usage is TRBJ2-1; the D is unclear. V lost 6 bases and J 4 bases, leaving 7 bases between the germline ends. The CDR3 sequence is 12 residues long. From germline, CDR1 is SGHTA and CDR2 FQGNSA. The CDR3 region has the DNA TGTGCCAGCAGTGAGCAGTACAATGAGCAGTTCTTC. Protein: CASSEQYNEQFF.

This clonotype appeared a few times. This chain connects TRBV28 to TRBJ2-4, with 8 bases identical to TRBD2. V dropped 3 bases and J dropped 1; count of bases not matched to a gene: 5. The CDR3 length is 16 residues. CDR1 and CDR2 (germline): MDHEN, SYDVKM. The CDR3 DNA follows: TGTGCCAGCAGTTTTCGGGGGGGCCCTGCCAAAAACATTCAGTACTTC. It yields the protein CASSFRGGPAKNIQYF.

In this sample, this clonotype turned up many times. J is TRBJ1-1 and V is TRBV6-5, with D possibly TRBD1 on 5 matching bases. CDR1 is MNHEY, CDR2 SVGAGI, per germline. CDR3 length: 16 amino acids. Between the trimmed V and J ends, which lost 3 bases and 4 bases, there was a span of 18 bases. CDR3 residues: CASSYRRGPGGTEAFF. The CDR3 coding sequence is TGTGCCAGCAGTTATAGGAGGGGCCCGGGGGGCACTGAAGCTTTCTTT.

This clonotype occurred many times. V and J are TRBV4-1 and TRBJ1-2, with D hard to call. This CDR3 has 14 amino acids. Trimming took 4 bases from V and 0 from J, leaving 9 bases between them. CDR1 and CDR2 (germline): MGHRA, YSYEKL. The CDR3 bases are TGCGCCAGCAGCCCAAACGGGGCTAACTATGGCTACACCTTC. It encodes CASSPNGANYGYTF.

A few counts support this clonotype. The CDR3 sequence: CSAAHTPLRGGLTDTQYF. As DNA, the CDR3 is TGCAGTGCTGCCCACACTCCGTTGCGGGGGGGCCTGACAGATACGCAGTATTTT. The V and J genes are TRBV20-1 and TRBJ2-3; 9 bases fit TRBD2. Germline loops: CDR1 DFQATT, CDR2 SNEGSKA (reference sequence). This CDR3 is built from 18 residues. With V trimmed by 5 bases and J by 3 bases, 18 bases remained unmatched.

This chain connects TRBV6-2 or TRBV6-3 to TRBJ1-5, with a possible D match to TRBD1 (6 bases). With 5 bases removed from V and 9 bases from J, the gap between germline ends came to 23 bases. The CDR3 length is 16 residues. Looked up from germline, CDR1 is MNHEY and CDR2 is SVGEGT. DNA for the CDR3: TGTGCCAGCAGTGTCACCTTCCGGACAGCCGACCGGCCCCAGCATTTT. As protein: CASSVTFRTADRPQHF.

Turning to this clonotype: At one end the junction does not follow the germline gene, possibly because of a read error. This chain joins TRBV4-1 and TRBJ2-1; D may be TRBD2 (5 bases). This CDR3 region has 14 residues. Looked up from germline, CDR1 is MGHRA and CDR2 is YSYEKL. The CDR3 loop reads CASGPERRHNEQFF. The CDR3 region has the DNA TGTGCCAGCGGCCCCGAGCGCCGGCACAATGAGCAGTTCTTC.

The chain has TRBV4-1 and TRBJ1-1; no firm D call. CDR1 is MGHRA and CDR2 is YSYEKL in the germline V gene. Trimming took 0 bases from V and 5 from J, leaving 13 bases between them. The CDR3 has 15 amino acids. This CDR3 reads CASSQDSGRQTEAFF. In DNA form, the CDR3 reads TGCGCCAGCAGCCAAGATTCCGGCCGTCAGACTGAAGCTTTCTTT.

This clonotype was observed at least ten times. V and J are TRBV6-5 and TRBJ2-5, with 8 bases identical to TRBD1. V lost 6 bases and J lost 2; bases outside the gene matches: 5. The CDR3 contains 14 residues. Germline V lookup: CDR1 MNHEY, CDR2 SVGAGI. For the CDR3, the DNA is TGTGCCAGCAGCACTACAGGGGGACAAGAGACCCAGTACTTC. It yields the protein CASSTTGGQETQYF.

J is TRBJ2-3 and V is TRBV15, with 10 nucleotides matching TRBD2. The CDR3 has 19 residues. Germline CDR1 LNHNV, CDR2 YYDKDF (reference sequence). V gave up 5 bases and J gave up 2 bases; unmatched junction bases: 16. DNA for the CDR3: TGTGCCACCAGCTCCCCTGCCGACCGGACTAGCGGACCCACAGATACGCAGTATTTT. Protein sequence: CATSSPADRTSGPTDTQYF.

This clonotype occurred many times. The V gene is TRBV18, the J gene TRBJ1-1; D gene ambiguous. V lost 2 bases and J 2 bases, leaving 3 bases between the germline ends. Per the germline V gene, CDR1 is KGHSH and CDR2 is LQKENI. The CDR3 runs to 12 residues. This CDR3 reads CASSPTNTEAFF. CDR3 DNA: TGTGCCAGCTCACCAACTAACACTGAAGCTTTCTTT.

This clonotype showed up just a few times. The chain links TRBV9 to TRBJ2-3; TRBD1 matches 8 bases. Germline V CDR1 and CDR2: SGDLS, YYNGEE. This CDR3 has 15 amino acids. Losses at the gene ends were 2 bases for V and 2 bases for J; bases not matched to a gene: 4. In DNA, the CDR3 is TGTGCCAGCAGCGTGGAGGACAGGGCCACAGATACGCAGTATTTT. Translation gives CASSVEDRATDTQYF.

There are a few counts of this clonotype. This chain links TRBV10-3 with TRBJ2-3; 8 nucleotides agree with TRBD2. This CDR3 has 15 amino acids. Losses at the gene ends were 3 bases for V and 0 bases for J; bases not matched to a gene: 2. Germline V gene lookup returns CDR1 ENHRY and CDR2 SYGVKD. The chain's CDR3 is CAISDSSGSTDTQYF. CDR3 sequence (DNA): TGTGCCATCAGTGACTCTAGCGGGAGCACAGATACGCAGTATTTT.

This clonotype was detected ten times or more. This chain connects TRBV7-9 to TRBJ2-5; tentatively, D is TRBD2 (7 bases). The V end lost 3 bases, the J end lost 1 base, and 12 bases lay between the germline ends. This CDR3 has 15 amino acids. Germline CDR1 SEHNR, CDR2 FQNEAQ (reference sequence). CDR3 sequence (DNA): TGTGCCAGCAGCTTTGAGGGGGGGCGCCAAGAGACCCAGTACTTC. Its translation is CASSFEGGRQETQYF.

This clonotype was seen only a few times. V is TRBV23-1 and J is TRBJ2-7; D unclear. TRBV23-1 is marked as an open reading frame, function uncertain. The CDR3 totals 17 residues. V lost 0 bases and J 3 bases, leaving 18 bases between the germline ends. CDR3 bases: TGCGCCAGCAGTCAATCCCGACCTAACCCCTTCCTCTACGAGCAGTACGTC. Protein: CASSQSRPNPFLYEQYV.

As concerns this clonotype: Sequence at one end of the junction differs from germline and may be a read error. The chain combines TRBV12-3 or TRBV12-4 with TRBJ2-5; 13 bases map to TRBD2. The CDR3 covers 15 residues. The CDR3, as DNA: TGTTCCAGCGGTACTAGCGGGGGGGAATTTGGGACCCAGTACTTC. Protein sequence: CSSGTSGGEFGTQYF.